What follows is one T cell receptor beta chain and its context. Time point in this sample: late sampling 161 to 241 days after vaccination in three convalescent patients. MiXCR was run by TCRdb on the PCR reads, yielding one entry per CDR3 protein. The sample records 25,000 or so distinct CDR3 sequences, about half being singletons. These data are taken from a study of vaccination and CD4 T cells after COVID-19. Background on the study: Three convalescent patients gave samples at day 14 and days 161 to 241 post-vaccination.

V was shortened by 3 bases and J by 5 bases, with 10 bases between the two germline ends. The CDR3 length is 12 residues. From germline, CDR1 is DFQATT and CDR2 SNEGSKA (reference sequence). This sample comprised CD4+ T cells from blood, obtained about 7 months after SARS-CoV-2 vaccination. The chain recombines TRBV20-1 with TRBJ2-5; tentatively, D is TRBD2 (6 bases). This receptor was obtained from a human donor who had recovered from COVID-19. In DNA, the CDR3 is TGCAGTGCTAGCGGGAGATCGGAGACCCAGTACTTC. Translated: CSASGRSETQYF.